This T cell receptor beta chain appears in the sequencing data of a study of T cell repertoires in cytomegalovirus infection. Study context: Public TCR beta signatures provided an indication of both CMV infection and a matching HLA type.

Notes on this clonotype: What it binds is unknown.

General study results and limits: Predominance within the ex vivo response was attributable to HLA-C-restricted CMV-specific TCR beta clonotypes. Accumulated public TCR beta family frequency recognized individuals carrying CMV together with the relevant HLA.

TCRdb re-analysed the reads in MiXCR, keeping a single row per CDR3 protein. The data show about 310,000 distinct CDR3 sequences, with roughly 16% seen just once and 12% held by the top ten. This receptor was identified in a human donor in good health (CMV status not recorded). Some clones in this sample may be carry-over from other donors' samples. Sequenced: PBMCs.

The CDR3, as DNA: TGTGCCAGCAGCCGTGAGACAGGGAACTATGGCTACACCTTC. Protein product: CASSRETGNYGYTF. This sequence joins TRBV6-2 or TRBV6-3 and TRBJ1-2; 7 bases line up with TRBD1. The CDR3 loop spans 14 amino acids. CDR1 and CDR2 from the germline V gene are MNHEY and SVGEGT. Trimming removed 6 bases from V and 2 bases from J; junction bases left unmatched: 6.